This T cell receptor (beta chain) was sequenced in a study of OX40 agonist ivuxolimab in advanced cancers. V lost 4 bases to trimming and J lost 6 bases; unmatched junction nucleotides: 10. The CDR3 runs to 17 residues. Germline V gives CDR1 SGHRS, CDR2 YFSETQ. Profiling relied on immunoSEQ multiplex PCR, and the TCRdb table lists in-frame clones only, not all of them. The table shows about 79,000 clones, with over 75% occurring only once. Sequenced here: CD4+ or CD8+ T cells sorted from blood, sampled in a trial of the OX40 agonist ivuxolimab. The sequence was obtained from an adult with an advanced solid tumor such as melanoma, head and neck, liver or kidney cancer. The chain employs TRBV5-1 and TRBJ2-7, with TRBD2 identical over 16 bases. CDR3 DNA sequence: TGCGCCAGCAGCGTGGGACTAGCGGGAGGGCCCGAGCCCGAGCAGTACTTC. This encodes CASSVGLAGGPEPEQYF.